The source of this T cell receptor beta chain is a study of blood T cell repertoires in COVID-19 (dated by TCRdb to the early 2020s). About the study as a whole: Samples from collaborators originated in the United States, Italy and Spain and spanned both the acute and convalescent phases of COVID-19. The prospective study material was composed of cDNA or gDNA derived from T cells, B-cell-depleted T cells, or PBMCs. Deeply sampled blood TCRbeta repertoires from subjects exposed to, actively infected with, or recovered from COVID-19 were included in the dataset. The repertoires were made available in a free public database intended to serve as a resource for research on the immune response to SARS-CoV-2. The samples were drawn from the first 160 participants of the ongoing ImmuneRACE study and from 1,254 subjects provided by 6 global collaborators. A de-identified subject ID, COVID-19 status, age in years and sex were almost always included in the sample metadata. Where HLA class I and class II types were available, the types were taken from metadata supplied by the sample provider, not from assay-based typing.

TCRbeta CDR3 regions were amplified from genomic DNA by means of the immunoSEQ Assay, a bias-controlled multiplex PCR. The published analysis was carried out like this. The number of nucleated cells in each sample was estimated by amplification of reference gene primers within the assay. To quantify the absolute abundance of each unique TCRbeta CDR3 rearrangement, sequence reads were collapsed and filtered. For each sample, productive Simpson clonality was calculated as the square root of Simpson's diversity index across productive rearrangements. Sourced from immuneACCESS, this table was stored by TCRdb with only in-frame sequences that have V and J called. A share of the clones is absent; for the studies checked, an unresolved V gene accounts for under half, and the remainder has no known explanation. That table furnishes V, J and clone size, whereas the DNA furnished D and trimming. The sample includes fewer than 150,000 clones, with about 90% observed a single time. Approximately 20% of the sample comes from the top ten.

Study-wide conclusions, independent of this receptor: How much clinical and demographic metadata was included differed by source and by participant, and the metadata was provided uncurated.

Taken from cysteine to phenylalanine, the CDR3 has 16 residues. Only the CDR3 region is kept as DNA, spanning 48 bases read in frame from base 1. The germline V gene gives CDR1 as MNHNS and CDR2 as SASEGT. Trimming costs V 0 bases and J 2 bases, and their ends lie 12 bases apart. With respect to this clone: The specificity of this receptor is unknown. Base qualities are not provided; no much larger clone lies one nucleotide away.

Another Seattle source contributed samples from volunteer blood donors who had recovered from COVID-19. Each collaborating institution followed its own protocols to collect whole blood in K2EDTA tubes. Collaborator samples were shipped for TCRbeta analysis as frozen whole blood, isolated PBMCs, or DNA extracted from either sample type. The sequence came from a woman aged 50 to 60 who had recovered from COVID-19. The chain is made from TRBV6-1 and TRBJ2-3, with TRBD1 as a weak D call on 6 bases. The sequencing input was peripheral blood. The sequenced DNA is TGTGCCAGCAGTGAAGCGGGACATACCCCCACAGATACGCAGTATTTT. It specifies CASSEAGHTPTDTQYF.